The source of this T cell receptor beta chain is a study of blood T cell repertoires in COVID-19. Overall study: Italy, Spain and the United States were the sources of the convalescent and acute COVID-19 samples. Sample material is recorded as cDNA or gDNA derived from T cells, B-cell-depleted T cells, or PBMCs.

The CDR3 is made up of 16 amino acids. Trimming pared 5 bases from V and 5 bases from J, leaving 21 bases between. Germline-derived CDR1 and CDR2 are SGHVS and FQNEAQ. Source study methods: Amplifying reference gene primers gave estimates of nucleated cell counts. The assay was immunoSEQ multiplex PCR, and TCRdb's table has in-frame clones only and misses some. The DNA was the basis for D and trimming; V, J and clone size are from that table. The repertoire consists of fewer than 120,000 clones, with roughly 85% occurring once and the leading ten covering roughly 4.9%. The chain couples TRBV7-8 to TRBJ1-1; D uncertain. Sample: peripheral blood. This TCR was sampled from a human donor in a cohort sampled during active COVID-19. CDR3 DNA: TGTGCCAGCAGCCCGAGCGGAGGGCAGCCTGAGACTGAAGCTTTCTTT. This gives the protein CASSPSGGQPETEAFF.